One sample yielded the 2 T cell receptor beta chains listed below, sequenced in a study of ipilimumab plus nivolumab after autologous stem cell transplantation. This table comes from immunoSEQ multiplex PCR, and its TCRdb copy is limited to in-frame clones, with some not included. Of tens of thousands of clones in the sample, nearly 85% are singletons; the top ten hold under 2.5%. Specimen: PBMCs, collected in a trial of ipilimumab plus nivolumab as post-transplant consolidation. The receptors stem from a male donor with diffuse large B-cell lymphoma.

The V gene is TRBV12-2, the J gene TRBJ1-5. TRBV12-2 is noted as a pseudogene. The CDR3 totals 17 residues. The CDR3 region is CASRVRDPPFSNQPQHF. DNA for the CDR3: TGTGCAAGTCGCGTACGGGACCCACCTTTTAGCAATCAGCCCCAGCATTTT.

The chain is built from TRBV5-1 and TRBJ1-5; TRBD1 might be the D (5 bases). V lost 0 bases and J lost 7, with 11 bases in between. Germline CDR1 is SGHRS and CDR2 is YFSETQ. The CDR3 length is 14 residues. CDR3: CASSLGGDRQPQHF. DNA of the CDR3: TGCGCCAGCAGCTTGGGGGGGGACCGCCAGCCCCAGCATTTT.